This passage covers 21 T cell receptor beta chains from one sample sequenced in a study of CD8+CD57+ T cells in acquired aplastic anemia (dated by TCRdb to 2016 to 2019). This sample was sequenced with an Illumina HiSeq 2000. Profiling of TCR beta VDJ combinations and CDR3 sequences used genomic DNA as the template. TCRdb trimmed the raw reads at Q25, called clones with MiXCR and kept productive beta chains. Rows with one shared CDR3 protein collapse into an entry with the most common genes and DNA. The sample records some 200,000 distinct CDR3 sequences, around 60% of which are singletons. The ten largest clones represent 25% to 30% of the sample. Sample: sorted CD4+, CD8+, or CD8+CD57+ T cells (not recorded which) from PBMCs. The receptor source for this set is a human donor in good health.

This clonotype was seen repeatedly, ten times or more. This sequence joins TRBV4-2 and TRBJ2-1, with D perhaps TRBD1 (6 bases). The V gene lost 4 bases and the J gene lost 8 bases, with 18 bases spanning the gap. From germline, CDR1 is LGHNA and CDR2 YNFKEQ. CDR3 length: 15 amino acids. CDR3 residues: CASSLGAKEGDEQFF. The CDR3 DNA reads TGTGCCAGCAGCCTGGGGGCGAAGGAAGGCGATGAGCAGTTCTTC.

The V call is TRBV5-1, the J call TRBJ2-7, with TRBD1 as a possible D gene (7 bases). V lost 0 bases and J lost 2, with 15 bases in between. CDR1 is SGHRS and CDR2 is YFSETQ in the germline V gene. The CDR3 is 16 residues long. CDR3 bases: TGCGCCAGCAGCTTGGCCGCGGGGACAGCAACCTACGAGCAGTACTTC. Protein sequence: CASSLAAGTATYEQYF.

This clonotype was recorded many times. This chain links TRBV2 with TRBJ2-3; D is tentatively TRBD1 or TRBD2 (6 bases each). The germline V gene encodes CDR1 SNHLY and CDR2 FYNNEI. The CDR3 has 13 residues. The ends were cut back, 2 bases at V and 4 bases at J, with 7 bases in the middle. The CDR3 here is CASSERGADTQYF. CDR3 bases: TGTGCCAGCAGTGAAAGGGGGGCAGATACGCAGTATTTT.

The table lists this clonotype with many counts. The rearrangement links TRBV7-2 to TRBJ2-7; 13 bases are a match to TRBD2. This CDR3 region has 17 residues. Germline assignment: CDR1 SGHTA and CDR2 FQGNSA. With V trimmed by 5 bases and J by 4 bases, 11 bases remained unmatched. The CDR3 spells CASSHGTSGVAPYEQYF. As DNA, the CDR3 is TGTGCCAGCAGCCACGGGACTAGCGGGGTCGCGCCATACGAGCAGTACTTC.

This clonotype occurred many times. The chain employs TRBV7-3 and TRBJ2-7, with D uncertain. V gave up 1 base and J gave up 0 bases, with 7 bases separating them. The CDR3 consists of 14 residues. CDR1 SGHTA and CDR2 FQGTGA come from the germline V gene. The CDR3 is CASSLNGYSYEQYF. CDR3 sequence (DNA): TGTGCCAGCAGCTTAAACGGATACTCCTACGAGCAGTACTTC.

The chain is built from TRBV7-2 and TRBJ2-7, with TRBD1 matching over 9 bases. From germline, CDR1 is SGHTA and CDR2 FQGNSA. Losses at the gene ends were 6 bases for V and 4 bases for J; bases not matched to a gene: 7. The CDR3 has 14 residues. Here the CDR3 DNA reads TGTGCCAGCAGAACTGGGACAGGGACGTACGAGCAGTACTTC. Translating it yields CASRTGTGTYEQYF.

The rearrangement uses TRBV10-3 and TRBJ2-1; D is unclear. Trimming took off 3 bases at V and 8 bases at J, with 11 bases between the two ends. The CDR3 sequence is 13 residues long. Germline V gene data show CDR1 as ENHRY and CDR2 as SYGVKD. CDR3 loop: CAISDGLSHEQFF. DNA of the CDR3: TGTGCCATCAGTGATGGGCTCTCCCATGAGCAGTTCTTC.

This CDR3 is CSASPSERERYF. CDR3 nucleotides: TGCAGTGCTAGTCCTTCTGAGCGGGAGAGGTACTTC. V usage is TRBV20-1 and J usage is TRBJ2-7; TRBD2 matches 8 bases. V trimming: 3 bases; J trimming: 12 bases; junction bases outside the gene matches: 10. Germline V gene sequence: CDR1 DFQATT, CDR2 SNEGSKA (reference sequence). This CDR3 comprises 12 residues.

The rearrangement joins TRBV7-9 to TRBJ2-7; D not resolved. CDR1 SEHNR and CDR2 FQNEAQ come from the germline V gene (reference sequence). Trimming cost V 4 bases and J 3 bases, with 7 bases left between them. The CDR3 loop spans 12 amino acids. The CDR3 DNA reads as TGTGCCAGCAGCTCTCAATTCTACGAGCAGTACTTC. It specifies CASSSQFYEQYF. Supplemented by reference TRBV7-9 and TRBJ2-7, the full variable domain reads DTGVSQNPRHKITKRGQNVTFRCDPISEHNRLYWYRQTLGQGPEFLTYFQNEAQLEKSRLLSDRFSAERPKGSFSTLEIQRTEQGDSAMYLCASSSQFYEQYFGPGTRLTVT.

This clonotype was counted at least ten times. This chain connects TRBV7-3 to TRBJ1-1; the match to TRBD1 covers 9 bases. Per germline, CDR1 SGHTA and CDR2 FQGTGA. V gave up 6 bases and J gave up 4 bases; unmatched junction bases: 6. The CDR3 has 14 residues. The CDR3 sequence is CASSSGTGFTEAFF. The CDR3 bases are TGTGCCAGCAGTTCCGGGACAGGGTTCACTGAAGCTTTCTTT.

V is TRBV20-1 and J is TRBJ2-5; 8 bases are a match to TRBD1. The germline CDR1 and CDR2 sequences are DFQATT and SNEGSKA (reference sequence). With 1 base clipped from V and 6 bases from J, the junction kept 7 bases outside the gene matches. The CDR3 covers 14 residues. The CDR3 region is CSARASDRGQTQYF. The CDR3 DNA follows: TGCAGTGCTAGAGCTTCTGACAGGGGACAGACCCAGTACTTC.

The J gene is TRBJ1-1, the V gene TRBV25-1, with unresolved D. Germline lookup yields CDR1 MGHDK and CDR2 SYGVNS. The CDR3 totals 15 residues. V was shortened by 1 base and J by 1 base, with 10 bases between the two germline ends. As DNA, the CDR3 is TGTGCCAGCAGTGAATCGGGTGCGGGGAACACTGAAGCTTTCTTT. As protein: CASSESGAGNTEAFF.

The chain links TRBV7-3 to TRBJ2-3; the D gene is possibly TRBD1 (7 bases). The CDR3 consists of 15 residues. With 5 bases removed from V and 5 bases from J, the gap between germline ends came to 17 bases. CDR1 is SGHTA and CDR2 is FQGTGA in the germline V gene. The CDR3 DNA follows: TGTGCCAGCAGCCCACGGACAGGAGGGGGAGATACGCAGTATTTT. This sequence encodes CASSPRTGGGDTQYF.

This clonotype came up a few times. V is TRBV4-3 and J is TRBJ1-6; 7 bases fit TRBD1. J was trimmed by 0 bases and V by 5 bases; bases with no gene match: 4. The CDR3 extends over 16 amino acids. The germline V gene has CDR1 LGHNA and CDR2 YSLEER. CDR3 sequence: CASSSRGTSYNSPLHF. The CDR3 nucleotides are TGCGCCAGCAGCTCCAGGGGGACCTCCTATAATTCACCCCTCCACTTT.

The CDR3 DNA follows: TGCAGTGCTATACAGGGTCGCGGCCTAAATTCACCCCTCCACTTT. Its translation: CSAIQGRGLNSPLHF. V gene TRBV20-1 combines with J gene TRBJ1-6; D is perhaps TRBD1 (6 bases). The V and J ends lost 4 bases and 7 bases respectively, with 17 bases between them. Germline CDR1 reads DFQATT; CDR2 reads SNEGSKA (reference sequence). The CDR3 sequence is 15 residues long.

Many counts were recorded for this clonotype. Relative to the germline gene, one junction end is altered; a read error may explain this. The rearrangement links TRBV9 to TRBJ1-2; TRBD1 aligns across 9 bases. This CDR3 has 15 residues. Germline V gene data show CDR1 as SGDLS and CDR2 as YYNGEE. CDR3 sequence reads: CASNVEGQGSYGYTF. DNA of the CDR3: TGTGCCAGCAACGTAGAGGGACAGGGAAGCTATGGCTACACCTTC.

Many counts were recorded for this clonotype. This chain uses TRBV12-3 or TRBV12-4 with TRBJ2-6, with D uncertain. V lost 2 bases to trimming and J lost 4 bases, with 12 bases between them. The CDR3 is made up of 16 amino acids. CDR3 residues: CASSLPSVAGANVLTF. The CDR3 DNA reads TGTGCCAGCAGTTTACCGTCAGTTGCCGGGGCCAACGTCCTGACTTTC.

This clonotype came up many times. This sequence joins TRBV20-1 and TRBJ2-2; D may correspond to TRBD1 or TRBD2 (6 bases each). The V and J ends lost 4 bases and 4 bases respectively, with 16 bases between them. The V gene's germline CDR1 is DFQATT and CDR2 SNEGSKA (reference sequence). The length of the CDR3 is 15 residues. CDR3 protein: CSAIDRSGATGELFF. DNA for the CDR3: TGCAGTGCTATAGATCGGTCGGGGGCCACCGGGGAGCTGTTTTTT.

The chain joins TRBV9 to TRBJ1-2; 7 nucleotides agree with TRBD1. The CDR3 has 12 amino acids. With V trimmed by 5 bases and J by 6 bases, 4 bases remained unmatched. The germline V gene encodes CDR1 SGDLS and CDR2 YYNGEE. CDR3 amino acids: CASSTGQDGYTF. The CDR3 nucleotides are TGTGCCAGCAGTACCGGACAGGATGGCTACACCTTC.

The chain recombines TRBV2 with TRBJ1-4; D is unresolved. Germline CDR1 is SNHLY and CDR2 is FYNNEI. V shed 6 bases and J shed 5 bases, with 13 bases lying between them. This CDR3 is built from 14 residues. Written as DNA, the CDR3 is TGTGCCAGCAGCTCTGCGAGCATGAATGAAAAACTGTTTTTT. It encodes CASSSASMNEKLFF.

A remark on this clonotype: One end of the junction is discordant with germline, which a read error may explain. V gene TRBV10-2 combines with J gene TRBJ2-2, with 8 bases lining up with TRBD2. Germline CDR1 reads WSHSY; CDR2 reads SAAADI. The CDR3 loop spans 15 amino acids. CDR3 residues: CASRGLVLNSGELFF. The CDR3 nucleotides read TGCGCCAGCAGGGGACTAGTTCTCAACAGCGGGGAGCTGTTTTTT.